These T cell receptor beta chains were read from a single sample in a study of OX40 agonist ivuxolimab in advanced cancers. Assay: immunoSEQ multiplex PCR; the TCRdb copy retains only in-frame clones and omits some. The sample holds about 83,000 clones; about 88% are singletons and the top ten take around 7.3%. Material: CD4+ or CD8+ T cells sorted from blood, obtained in a trial of the OX40 agonist ivuxolimab. These receptor sequences come from an adult with an advanced solid tumor such as melanoma, head and neck, liver or kidney cancer. Both conserved end residues are part of each CDR3. A D gene is named only where the DNA matches it firmly. A clone size is listed for some rows: how often the clone was seen (once, few, many), or a class if it is expanded.

d_gene: TRBD1; v_gene: TRBV19; abundance: NA; j_gene: TRBJ1-5; CDR3nt: TGTGCCAGTAGTTCACCCCCCGGGACAGTCAGCAATCAGCCCCAGCATTTT; CDR3aa: CASSSPPGTVSNQPQHF
d_gene: NA; v_gene: TRBV11-2; abundance: once; j_gene: TRBJ2-7; CDR3nt: TGTGCCAGCAGCTACCTGACAACCTACGAGCAGTACTTC; CDR3aa: CASSYLTTYEQYF
d_gene: TRBD1; v_gene: TRBV4-1; abundance: once; j_gene: TRBJ2-7; CDR3nt: TGCGCCAGCAGCTCCGGGACAGATCCCTACGAGCAGTACTTC; CDR3aa: CASSSGTDPYEQYF
d_gene: NA; v_gene: TRBV19; abundance: NA; j_gene: TRBJ1-4; CDR3nt: TGTGCCAGTAGTTTAGGAACCGCAACTAATGAAAAACTGTTTTTT; CDR3aa: CASSLGTATNEKLFF
d_gene: TRBD1; v_gene: TRBV7-2; abundance: NA; j_gene: TRBJ2-2; CDR3nt: TGTGCCAGCACCCGACAGGGTGGCACCGGGGAGCTGTTTTTT; CDR3aa: CASTRQGGTGELFF
d_gene: NA; v_gene: TRBV7-2; abundance: NA; j_gene: TRBJ2-3; CDR3nt: TGTGCCAGCAGATCCAGGGGCACAGATACGCAGTATTTT; CDR3aa: CASRSRGTDTQYF
d_gene: NA; v_gene: TRBV6-5; abundance: NA; j_gene: TRBJ2-7; CDR3nt: TGTGCCAGCAGTTACCATTACCGGGGAGGATACGAGCAGTACTTC; CDR3aa: CASSYHYRGGYEQYF
d_gene: NA; v_gene: TRBV10-1; abundance: NA; j_gene: TRBJ2-2; CDR3nt: TGCGCCAGCAGTGGCATGGGAGGCCGCACCGGGGAGCTGTTTTTT; CDR3aa: CASSGMGGRTGELFF
d_gene: NA; v_gene: TRBV11-2; abundance: NA; j_gene: TRBJ1-5; CDR3nt: TGTGCCAGCAGCTCCGGGGTAAGCAATCAGCCCCAGCATTTT; CDR3aa: CASSSGVSNQPQHF
d_gene: NA; v_gene: TRBV2; abundance: once; j_gene: TRBJ2-7; CDR3nt: TGTGCCAGCAGTGAAGTGCCCTCTTCCTACGAGCAGTACTTC; CDR3aa: CASSEVPSSYEQYF